This TCR beta chain was recorded in a study of cytomegalovirus exposure and HLA in healthy donors. General observations from the study: Across donors, most TCRs were seen rarely, yet some public ones were widespread. It was confirmed in vitro that three of the CMV-associated chains were specific for CMV antigens.

Generated by immunoSEQ multiplex PCR, the TCRdb table keeps only in-frame clones and is missing some. The sample carries roughly 60,000 clones, more than 85% recorded once. Worth noting for this clone: Its antigen is unidentified.

Separation from the roughly 700-subject first cohort characterized the roughly 120-subject validation cohort, to which the donors belonged. This sequence was found in a woman aged 25 to 39 in good health and CMV-seronegative. The specimen sequenced was PBMCs.

In DNA, the CDR3 is TGTGCCAGTAGCATGGACGGACAGCCGTCACTTGGTGGGGCCAACGTCCTGACTTTC. Translation gives CASSMDGQPSLGGANVLTF. This chain joins TRBV19 and TRBJ2-6; TRBD1 might be the D (6 bases). The CDR3 consists of 19 residues. V shed 6 bases and J shed 3 bases, with 24 bases lying between them. From germline, CDR1 is LNHDA and CDR2 SQIVND (reference sequence).